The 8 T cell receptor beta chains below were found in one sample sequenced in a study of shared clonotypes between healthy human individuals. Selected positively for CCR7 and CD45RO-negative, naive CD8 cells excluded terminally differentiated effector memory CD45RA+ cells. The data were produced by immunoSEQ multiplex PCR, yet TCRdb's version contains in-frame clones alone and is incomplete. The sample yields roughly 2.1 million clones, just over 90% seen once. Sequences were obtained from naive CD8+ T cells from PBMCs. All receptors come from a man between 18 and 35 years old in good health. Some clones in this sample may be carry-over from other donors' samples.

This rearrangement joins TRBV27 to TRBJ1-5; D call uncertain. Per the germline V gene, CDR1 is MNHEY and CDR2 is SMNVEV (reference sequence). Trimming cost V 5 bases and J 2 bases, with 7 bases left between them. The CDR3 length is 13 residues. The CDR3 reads CASSMGGNQPQHF. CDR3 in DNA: TGTGCCAGCAGTATGGGTGGCAATCAGCCCCAGCATTTT.

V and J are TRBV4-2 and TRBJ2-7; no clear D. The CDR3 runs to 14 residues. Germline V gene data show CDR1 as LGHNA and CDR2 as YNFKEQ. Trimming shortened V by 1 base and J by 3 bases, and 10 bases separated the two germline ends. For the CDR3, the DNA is TGTGCCAGCAGCCAAGGAGAGGTAAGCTACGAGCAGTACTTC. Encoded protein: CASSQGEVSYEQYF.

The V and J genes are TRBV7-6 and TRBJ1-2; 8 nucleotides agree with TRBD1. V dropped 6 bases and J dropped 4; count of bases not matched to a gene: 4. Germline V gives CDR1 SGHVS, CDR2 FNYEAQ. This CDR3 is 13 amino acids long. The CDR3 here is CASSPGGGYGYTF. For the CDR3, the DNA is TGTGCCAGCAGTCCAGGGGGCGGCTATGGCTACACCTTC.

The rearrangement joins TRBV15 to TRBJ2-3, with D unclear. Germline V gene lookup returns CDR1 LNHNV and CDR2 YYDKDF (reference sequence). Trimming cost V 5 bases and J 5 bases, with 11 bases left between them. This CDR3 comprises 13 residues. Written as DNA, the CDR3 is TGTGCCACCAGCGAAACTTGGAAAGATACGCAGTATTTT. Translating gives CATSETWKDTQYF.

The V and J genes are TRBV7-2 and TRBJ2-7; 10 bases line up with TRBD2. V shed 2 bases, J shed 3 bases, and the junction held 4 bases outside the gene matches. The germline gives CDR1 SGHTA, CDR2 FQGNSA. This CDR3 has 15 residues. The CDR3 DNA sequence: TGTGCCAGCAGCTTACTTAGCGGGAGGCTCTACGAGCAGTACTTC. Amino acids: CASSLLSGRLYEQYF.

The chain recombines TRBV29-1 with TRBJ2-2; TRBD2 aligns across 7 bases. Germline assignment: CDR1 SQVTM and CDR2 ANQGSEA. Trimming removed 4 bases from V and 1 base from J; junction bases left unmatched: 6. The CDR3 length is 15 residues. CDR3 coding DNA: TGCAGCGTTGTTAGCGGGCCCGGGAACACCGGGGAGCTGTTTTTT. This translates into CSVVSGPGNTGELFF.

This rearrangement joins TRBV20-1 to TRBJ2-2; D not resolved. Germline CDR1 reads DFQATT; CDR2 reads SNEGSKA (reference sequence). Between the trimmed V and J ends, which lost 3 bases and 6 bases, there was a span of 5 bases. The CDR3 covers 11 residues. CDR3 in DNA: TGCAGTGCTAGGGAAGCCGGGGAGCTGTTTTTT. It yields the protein CSAREAGELFF.

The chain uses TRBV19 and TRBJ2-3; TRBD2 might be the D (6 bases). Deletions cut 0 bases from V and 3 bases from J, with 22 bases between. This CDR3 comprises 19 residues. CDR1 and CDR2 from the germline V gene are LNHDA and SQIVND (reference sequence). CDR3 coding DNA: TGTGCCAGTAGTATAGATCCGGGGGTTGGCGGGAAGGGGACAGATACGCAGTATTTT. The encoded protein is CASSIDPGVGGKGTDTQYF.